Here is one T cell receptor beta chain with its context. The sample belongs to a study of blood T cells in healthy people across ages. Looking at the study overall: Capture by template switching was about one barcoded beta molecule per two T cells.

Total RNA was extracted at no less than 6 micrograms per sample. The use of a sample-barcoded 5' primer and a J-beta primer mix characterized a second PCR of roughly 6 to 11 cycles. TCRdb redid the calling of the 5' RACE reads with MiXCR, one entry per CDR3 protein. The sample lists fewer than 1,200,000 distinct CDR3 sequences, under 30% occurring once. The sample was also reused in another study, on T cells of mothers and their children.

Input material: blood. This clonotype was obtained from a girl aged 2 to 9 in good health.

The chain's CDR3 is CASSGTGRTDTQYF. The CDR3 DNA reads as TGTGCCAGCAGTGGGACAGGACGAACAGATACGCAGTATTTT. The chain is built from TRBV12-3 or TRBV12-4 and TRBJ2-3, with 8 bases lining up with TRBD1. V lost 5 bases and J lost 3; bases outside the gene matches: 4. The CDR3 sequence is 14 residues long.